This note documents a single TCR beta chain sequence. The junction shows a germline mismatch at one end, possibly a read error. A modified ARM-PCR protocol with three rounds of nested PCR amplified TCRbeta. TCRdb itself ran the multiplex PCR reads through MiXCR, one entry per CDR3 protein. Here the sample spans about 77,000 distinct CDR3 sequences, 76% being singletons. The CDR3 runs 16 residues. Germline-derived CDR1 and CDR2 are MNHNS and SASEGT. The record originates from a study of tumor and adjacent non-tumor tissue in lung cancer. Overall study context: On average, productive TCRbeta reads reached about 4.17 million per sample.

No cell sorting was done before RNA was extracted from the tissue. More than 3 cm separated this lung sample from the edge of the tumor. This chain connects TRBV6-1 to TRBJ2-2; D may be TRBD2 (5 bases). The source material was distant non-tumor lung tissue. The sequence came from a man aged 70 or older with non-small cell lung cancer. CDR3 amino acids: CASSEAPYDNTWELFF. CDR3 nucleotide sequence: TGTGCCAGCAGTGAAGCACCTTATGATAACACCTGGGAGCTATTTTTT.